This T cell receptor beta chain was captured by sequencing in a study of CD8+ T cells in alopecia areata. Study in general: Tofacitinib administration to treated patients was oral, at 5 to 10 mg twice daily. Scoring of treated patients' severity used the percentage of affected scalp area. Findings of the study overall: Researchers say the link of baseline CD8+ expansion to response remains uncertain, with one nonresponder.

The CDR3 loop spans 11 amino acids. Germline V gives CDR1 DFQATT, CDR2 SNEGSKA (reference sequence). The V end lost 3 bases, the J end lost 5 bases, and 7 bases lay between the germline ends. Treatment here: oral pan-JAK inhibitor, 5-10 mg twice daily. PBMC-derived CD4+ and CD8+ T cells were sorted. Extracted from the samples, RNA was reverse transcribed into cDNA to serve as the sequencing template. The data were produced by immunoSEQ multiplex PCR, yet TCRdb's version contains in-frame clones alone and is incomplete. The sample yields approximately 200,000 clones, approximately 47% seen once. With respect to this clone: Its antigen is unidentified.

V and J are TRBV20-1 and TRBJ1-2; unclear D gene. The source is a human donor with alopecia areata. This specimen consisted of CD4+ T cells sorted from blood, obtained around week 37, from a patient treated with tofacitinib. The CDR3 loop is CSASEGYGYTF. The CDR3 DNA reads TGCAGTGCTAGCGAAGGGTATGGCTACACCTTC.